This paragraph reports one T cell receptor (beta chain). The antigen is undetermined. The sample carries other DNA sequences with the same CDR3. V was clipped by 7 bases and J by 2 bases; unmatched bases: 2. The CDR3 is 12 amino acids. The germline CDR1 and CDR2 sequences are MNHNS and SASEGT. Only in-frame clones appear in the TCRdb table, and some are missing; sequencing was by immunoSEQ multiplex PCR. The sample lists about 1.5 million clones, nearly 99% seen once, with 0.4% to 0.45% in the top ten. This entry belongs to a study of shared clonotypes between healthy human individuals. Across the study: The study used three CD4 naive, three CD4 memory, two CD8 naive and one CD8 memory plate per donor.

Study-level results: The diversity represented, both genetic and in exposure history, was limited by few donors.

The rearrangement joins TRBV6-1 to TRBJ2-7; 7 bases align to TRBD2. Sequenced material: naive CD4+ T cells sorted from blood. Subset specified: CD45RA+ positively selected. The source is a man aged 25 to 40 in good health. CDR3 in amino acids: CASTRGAYEQYF. As DNA, the CDR3 is TGTGCCAGCACACGGGGGGCCTACGAGCAGTACTTC.